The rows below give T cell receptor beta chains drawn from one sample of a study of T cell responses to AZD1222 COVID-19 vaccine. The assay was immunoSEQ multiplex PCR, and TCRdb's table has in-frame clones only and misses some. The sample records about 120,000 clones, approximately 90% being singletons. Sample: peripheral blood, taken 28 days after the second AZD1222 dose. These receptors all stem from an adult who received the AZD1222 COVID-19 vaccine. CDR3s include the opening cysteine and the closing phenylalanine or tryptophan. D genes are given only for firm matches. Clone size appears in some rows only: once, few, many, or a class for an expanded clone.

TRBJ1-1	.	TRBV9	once	CASSVISNGEAFF	TGTGCCAGCAGCGTGATCTCGAACGGGGAAGCTTTCTTT
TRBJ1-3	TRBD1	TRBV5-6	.	CASSKTGPGNTIYF	TGTGCCAGCAGCAAGACAGGGCCGGGAAACACCATATATTTT
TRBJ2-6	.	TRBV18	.	CASSPVRSGANVLTF	TGTGCCAGCTCACCAGTGCGGAGCGGGGCCAACGTCCTGACTTTC
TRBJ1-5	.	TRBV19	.	CASSIITRNQPQHF	TGTGCCAGTAGTATCATTACCCGCAATCAGCCCCAGCATTTT
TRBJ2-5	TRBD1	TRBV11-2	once	CASSPGTGGQETQYF	TGTGCCAGCAGCCCGGGGACAGGGGGCCAAGAGACCCAGTACTTC
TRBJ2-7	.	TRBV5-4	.	CASSQDPGLAYEQYF	TGTGCCAGCAGCCAGGACCCGGGGCTAGCCTACGAGCAGTACTTC
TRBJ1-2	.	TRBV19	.	CASSIVTVRPLDSNFYGYTF	TGTGCCAGTAGTATTGTGACCGTGCGGCCCCTGGACAGTAATTTCTATGGCTACACCTTC
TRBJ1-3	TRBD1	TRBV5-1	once	CASSFGTASGNTIYF	TGCGCCAGCAGCTTTGGGACAGCCTCTGGAAACACCATATATTTT
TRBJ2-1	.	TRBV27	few	CASRSSGPKYNEQFF	TGTGCCAGCAGGAGTAGCGGCCCTAAATACAATGAGCAGTTCTTC
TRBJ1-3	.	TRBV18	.	CASSPRTSASGNTIYF	TGTGCCAGCTCACCTAGGACGTCGGCCTCTGGAAACACCATATATTTT
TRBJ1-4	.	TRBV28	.	CASSALEGRANEKLFF	TGTGCCAGCAGTGCCCTGGAAGGGAGGGCTAATGAAAAACTGTTTTTT
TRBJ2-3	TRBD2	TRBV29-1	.	CSVRLAGGPVDTQYF	TGCAGCGTCCGACTAGCGGGGGGGCCAGTAGATACGCAGTATTTT
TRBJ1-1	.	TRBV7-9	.	CASSLVTGTEAFF	TGTGCCAGCAGCTTAGTGACGGGGACTGAAGCTTTCTTT
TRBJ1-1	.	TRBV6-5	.	CASSYAEGTEAFF	TGTGCCAGCAGTTACGCGGAAGGCACTGAAGCTTTCTTT
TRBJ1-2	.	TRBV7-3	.	CASSNQENYGYTF	TGTGCCAGCAGCAACCAGGAAAACTATGGCTACACCTTC
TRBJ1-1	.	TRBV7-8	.	CASSSGRGTEAFF	TGTGCCAGCAGCTCAGGGAGGGGAACTGAAGCTTTCTTT
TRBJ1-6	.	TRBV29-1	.	CSVQLGGNSPLHF	TGCAGCGTTCAGCTGGGGGGGAATTCACCCCTCCACTTT
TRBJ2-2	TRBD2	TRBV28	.	CASSLGGTTGELFF	TGTGCCAGCAGTTTGGGGGGGACCACCGGGGAGCTGTTTTTT
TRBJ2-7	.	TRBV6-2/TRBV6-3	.	CASSYSRGDHQEQYF	TGTGCCAGCAGTTACTCGAGGGGGGACCACCAAGAGCAGTACTTC
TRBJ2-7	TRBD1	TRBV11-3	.	CASSLEGQGSREQYF	TGTGCCAGCAGCTTAGAGGGACAGGGGAGTCGAGAGCAGTACTTC
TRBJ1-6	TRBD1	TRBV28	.	CASSLTGTGRNSPLHF	TGTGCCAGCAGTCTTACCGGGACAGGGAGAAATTCACCCCTCCACTTT
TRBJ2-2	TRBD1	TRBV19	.	CASSIGTGGFDTGELFF	TGTGCCAGTAGTATCGGGACAGGGGGCTTCGACACCGGGGAGCTGTTTTTT
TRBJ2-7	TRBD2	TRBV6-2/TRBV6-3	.	CASSYRGEIYEQYF	TGTGCCAGCAGTTATCGGGGGGAAATCTACGAGCAGTACTTC
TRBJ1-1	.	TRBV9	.	CASRVLGDTEAFF	TGTGCCAGCAGGGTCTTGGGTGACACTGAAGCTTTCTTT
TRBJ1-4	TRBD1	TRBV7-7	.	CASSVNRGRGEKLFF	TGTGCCAGCAGCGTTAACAGGGGAAGGGGTGAAAAACTGTTTTTT
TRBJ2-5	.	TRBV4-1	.	CASSQDRRLAQETQYF	TGCGCCAGCAGCCAAGATCGGAGGCTAGCCCAAGAGACCCAGTACTTC
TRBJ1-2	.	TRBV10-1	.	CAGRDRSPLTF	TGCGCCGGCAGAGACAGGAGCCCCCTCACCTTC